The entry below describes one T cell receptor (beta chain). What it binds is not known. This specimen belongs to a study of T cells in Graves' hyperthyroidism and ophthalmopathy. Trimming cost V 5 bases and J 0 bases; bases outside gene matches: 10. The CDR3 covers 17 residues. Researchers took RNA transcripts and amplified the TCR beta CDR3 regions from them. TCR CDR3 underwent first-round RT-PCR with the HTBI primer set. MiXCR was run by TCRdb on the multiplex PCR reads, yielding one entry per CDR3 protein. The data show hundreds of thousands of distinct CDR3 sequences, about 45% seen once. Study observations and caveats: In the blood, most expanded thyroid clonotypes above 0.001 appeared as well. The model foresaw ophthalmopathy a median roughly 6.5 months prior to onset.

The sequenced material came from peripheral blood or thyroid tissue (not recorded which). J is TRBJ1-5 and V is TRBV12-3 or TRBV12-4; 7 nucleotides line up with TRBD1. This receptor was obtained from an adult man with Graves' disease, either hyperthyroidism or ophthalmopathy (not recorded which). The CDR3 spells CASSLGQPVNSNQPQHF. The CDR3 bases are TGTGCCAGCAGTCTGGGACAGCCAGTCAATAGCAATCAGCCCCAGCATTTT.